These 28 T cell receptor beta chains came from one sample sequenced in a study of shared clonotypes between healthy human individuals (dated by TCRdb to about 2020). For the CD8 naive samples, CD45RO-negative cells were positively selected for CCR7, yielding a CD45RA+CCR7+ population from which TemRA cells were excluded. Library generation was performed with the immunoSEQ multiplex PCR assay. As stored in TCRdb, this immuneACCESS dataset retains in-frame rearrangements with V and J assigned. A fraction of the clones does not appear; measured against another copy, unresolved V genes explain less than half of the discrepancy, and the remainder lacks a known reason. In all, the sample holds over 2 million clones, and roughly 95% of those were seen once. The ten largest clones add up to around 1.1% of the sample. The sequenced sample was naive CD8+ T cells sorted from blood. Interpreted using the paper, the cell subset or site label stands for: CD45RA+CCR7+. The receptors originated from a man younger than 30 in good health.

This chain uses TRBV28 with TRBJ1-1, with 9 bases that match TRBD1. V trimming: 5 bases; J trimming: 5 bases; junction bases outside the gene matches: 9. CDR3 size: 15 residues. From germline, CDR1 is MDHEN and CDR2 SYDVKM. CDR3 in amino acids: CASSPQGARSTEAFF. In nucleotides, the CDR3 is TGTGCCAGCAGTCCACAGGGGGCGAGGAGTACTGAAGCTTTCTTT.

The sample holds one count of this clone. The chain carries TRBV27 and TRBJ1-5; 8 bases fit TRBD1. The CDR3 is 16 residues long. The germline CDR1 and CDR2 sequences are MNHEY and SMNVEV (reference sequence). V dropped 6 bases and J dropped 7; count of bases not matched to a gene: 14. The CDR3 is CASSPGQDPDGQPQHF. CDR3 coding DNA: TGTGCCAGCAGCCCGGGACAGGATCCAGATGGACAGCCCCAGCATTTT.

This chain joins TRBV27 and TRBJ1-1; D gene ambiguous. Deletions cut 10 bases from V and 0 bases from J, with 15 bases between. This CDR3 has 14 amino acids. The germline V gene encodes CDR1 MNHEY and CDR2 SMNVEV (reference sequence). The CDR3: CATRAPSMNTEAFF. CDR3 nucleotides: TGTGCCACCCGGGCTCCATCTATGAACACTGAAGCTTTCTTT.

This clone was observed once. This may be a read error: a much more frequent sequence differs by one nucleotide. Within the sample, other DNA sequences also encode this same CDR3. V and J are TRBV5-6 and TRBJ2-7; D is uncertain. This CDR3 has 11 residues. Looked up from germline, CDR1 is SGHDT and CDR2 is YYEEEE. Trimming pared 2 bases from V and 4 bases from J, leaving 4 bases between. CDR3 residues: CASSLDYEQYF. CDR3 bases: TGTGCCAGCAGCTTAGATTACGAGCAGTACTTC.

The gene calls are TRBV9 and TRBJ2-1; D is unresolved. This CDR3 region has 12 residues. CDR1 and CDR2 from the germline V gene are SGDLS and YYNGEE. The V end was cut by 4 bases, the J end by 5 bases, with 7 bases between. The CDR3 region is CASSSWDNEQFF. In DNA form, the CDR3 reads TGTGCCAGCAGCTCCTGGGACAATGAGCAGTTCTTC.

This clone occurred once. This chain joins TRBV4-2 and TRBJ2-7; D is undetermined. The germline CDR1 and CDR2 sequences are LGHNA and YNFKEQ. V lost 0 bases and J 4 bases, leaving 7 bases between the germline ends. The CDR3 contains 13 residues. The CDR3 DNA follows: TGTGCCAGCAGCCAAGATCTCTTATACGAGCAGTACTTC. Translation: CASSQDLLYEQYF.

This clone came up once. V is TRBV19 and J is TRBJ2-2; a weak D match, TRBD1 (6 bases). The CDR3 runs to 16 residues. Germline CDR1 is LNHDA and CDR2 is SQIVND (reference sequence). Between the trimmed V and J ends, which lost 3 bases and 7 bases, there was a span of 18 bases. CDR3 in amino acids: CASSIKGPGVLGELFF. CDR3 nucleotides: TGTGCCAGTAGTATTAAAGGGCCAGGGGTCCTCGGGGAGCTGTTTTTT. Supplemented by reference TRBV19 and TRBJ2-2, the full variable domain reads DGGITQSPKYLFRKEGQNVTLSCEQNLNHDAMYWYRQDPGQGLRLIYYSQIVNDFQKGDIAEGYSVSREKKESFPLTVTSAQKNPTAFYLCASSIKGPGVLGELFFGEGSRLTVL.

This clone was detected only once. The same CDR3 can be traced to other DNA sequences in this sample. This rearrangement joins TRBV10-3 to TRBJ2-7; D uncertain. V lost 2 bases and J 3 bases, leaving 8 bases between the germline ends. Germline assignment: CDR1 ENHRY and CDR2 SYGVKD. CDR3 length: 13 residues. This chain's CDR3 is CAISEGDGYEQYF. The CDR3 DNA sequence: TGTGCCATCAGTGAGGGCGACGGCTACGAGCAGTACTTC.

The rearrangement uses TRBV4-1 and TRBJ2-1; the D gene could be TRBD1 or TRBD2 (6 bases each). Per the germline V gene, CDR1 is MGHRA and CDR2 is YSYEKL. The CDR3 spans 16 residues. V was shortened by 0 bases and J by 2 bases, with 11 bases between the two germline ends. The CDR3 DNA reads TGCGCCAGCAGCCAAGACCCGGGGGCGACCTACAATGAGCAGTTCTTC. It yields the protein CASSQDPGATYNEQFF.

J is TRBJ2-1 and V is TRBV7-3, with TRBD1 matching 9 bases. The junction had 13 bases not matched to a gene; V was cut back by 4 bases and J by 6 bases. The CDR3 is 17 residues long. Germline-derived CDR1 and CDR2 are SGHTA and FQGTGA. The CDR3 DNA reads TGTGCCAGCAGCTCCTCCTGGGACAGGGAAGAACCCAATGAGCAGTTCTTC. It is translated as CASSSSWDREEPNEQFF.

The J gene is TRBJ2-3, the V gene TRBV5-6; 7 bases are a match to TRBD2. Looked up from germline, CDR1 is SGHDT and CDR2 is YYEEEE. The CDR3 loop spans 15 amino acids. V lost 4 bases to trimming and J lost 5 bases; unmatched junction nucleotides: 10. The CDR3 DNA is TGTGCCAGCAGCGCCGCGGGGCGGGGGATAGATACGCAGTATTTT. It is translated as CASSAAGRGIDTQYF.

The V and J genes are TRBV4-1 and TRBJ2-7; D might be TRBD1 or TRBD2, each matching 5 bases. Germline V gives CDR1 MGHRA, CDR2 YSYEKL. Trimming took 4 bases from V and 0 from J, leaving 13 bases between them. The CDR3 extends over 15 amino acids. CDR3 DNA sequence: TGCGCCAGCAGCCTCGCGTATGGGGGCTCCTACGAGCAGTACTTC. Protein: CASSLAYGGSYEQYF.

The CDR3 loop is CASSLYRLDSTDTQYF. The DNA of the CDR3 is TGTGCCAGCAGCTTATACAGACTGGATAGCACAGATACGCAGTATTTT. The chain combines TRBV7-3 with TRBJ2-3; no clear D gene. The germline gives CDR1 SGHTA, CDR2 FQGTGA. This CDR3 spans 16 amino acids. V lost 2 bases and J 0 bases, leaving 12 bases between the germline ends.

This chain connects TRBV11-2 to TRBJ2-1, with 9 bases identical to TRBD1. V trimming: 5 bases; J trimming: 6 bases; junction bases outside the gene matches: 8. Germline V gene data show CDR1 as SGHAT and CDR2 as FQNNGV. CDR3 length: 15 residues. CDR3 sequence reads: CASSPTSGQGNEQFF. In nucleotides, the CDR3 is TGTGCCAGCAGCCCCACGTCGGGACAGGGCAATGAGCAGTTCTTC.

The sample holds one count of this clone. The rearrangement links TRBV5-8 to TRBJ1-6; D remains unclear. Germline V gene sequence: CDR1 SGHTS, CDR2 YDEGEE. This CDR3 comprises 16 residues. Trimming shortened V by 4 bases and J by 9 bases, and 20 bases separated the two germline ends. CDR3 DNA sequence: TGTGCCAGCAGCCCCACCCCGGGCGCGTGGGGTTCACCCCTCCACTTT. Protein: CASSPTPGAWGSPLHF. The whole variable domain, remainder taken from reference TRBV5-8 and TRBJ1-6, is EAGVTQSPTHLIKTRGQQATLRCSPISGHTSVYWYQQALGLGLQFLLWYDEGEERNRGNFPPRFSGRQFPNYSSELNVNALELEDSALYLCASSPTPGAWGSPLHFGNGTRLTVT.

The J gene is TRBJ2-7, the V gene TRBV5-6; TRBD1 matches 7 bases. The V gene's germline CDR1 is SGHDT and CDR2 YYEEEE. V shed 3 bases and J 6 bases; nucleotides not matched to a gene: 9. The CDR3 is made up of 14 amino acids. The CDR3 DNA reads TGTGCCAGCAGCTGGATGACAGGGAGAAGCGAGCAGTACTTC. Translation gives CASSWMTGRSEQYF.

With regard to this clone: Different DNA sequences within this sample yield the same CDR3. The chain combines TRBV4-1 with TRBJ2-1; D is unclear. The CDR3 is 14 amino acids. Trimming removed 1 base at V and 4 bases at J, with 8 bases between. From germline, CDR1 is MGHRA and CDR2 YSYEKL. CDR3 region: CASSQVGGYNEQFF. The CDR3 nucleotides are TGCGCCAGCAGCCAAGTAGGCGGATACAATGAGCAGTTCTTC.

V gene TRBV5-3 combines with J gene TRBJ1-2, with TRBD1 matching over 7 bases. TRBV5-3 is marked as an open reading frame, function uncertain. This CDR3 comprises 16 residues. Trimming at V came to 3 bases and at J to 0 bases, leaving 8 bases not matched to a gene. CDR3 region: CARSSVQGMTNYGYTF. The CDR3 DNA reads as TGTGCCAGAAGCTCAGTACAGGGGATGACTAACTATGGCTACACCTTC.

CDR3 protein: CASSLEARHEQYF. For the CDR3, the DNA is TGTGCCAGCAGCTTAGAGGCGCGGCACGAGCAGTACTTC. The chain carries TRBV11-2 and TRBJ2-7; the D is unclear. The V gene lost 0 bases and the J gene lost 5 bases, with 8 bases spanning the gap. Germline V gene sequence: CDR1 SGHAT, CDR2 FQNNGV. The CDR3 runs to 13 residues.

V and J are TRBV7-9 and TRBJ2-3, with unresolved D. The CDR3 sequence is 12 residues long. Germline CDR1 reads SEHNR; CDR2 reads FQNEAQ (reference sequence). V lost 5 bases and J lost 4, with 7 bases in between. CDR3 nucleotides: TGTGCCAGCAGCGGAGCCCCAGATACGCAGTATTTT. Translated, it gives CASSGAPDTQYF.

The chain joins TRBV2 to TRBJ2-5, with D possibly matching TRBD2 (7 bases). The CDR3 length is 15 residues. V lost 3 bases and J lost 5, with 16 bases in between. Looked up from germline, CDR1 is SNHLY and CDR2 is FYNNEI. DNA for the CDR3: TGTGCCAGCAGTGAGCTAAGGGAGGGGGAGGAGACCCAGTACTTC. It codes for CASSELREGEETQYF.

To note about this clone: The same CDR3 arises from other DNA sequences in this sample as well. The J gene is TRBJ1-4, the V gene TRBV27; TRBD1 is a possible D gene (6 bases). The V gene's germline CDR1 is MNHEY and CDR2 SMNVEV (reference sequence). The CDR3 runs to 14 residues. V was trimmed by 6 bases and J by 2 bases, leaving 10 bases between them. The DNA for the CDR3 is TGTGCCAGCAGCTCAACAGGGACTAATGAAAAACTGTTTTTT. Translated: CASSSTGTNEKLFF.

The chain joins TRBV19 to TRBJ2-3; D is perhaps TRBD2 (6 bases). Germline loops: CDR1 LNHDA, CDR2 SQIVND (reference sequence). The CDR3 loop spans 15 amino acids. Trimming left V 5 bases short and J 0 bases short, with 12 bases between. CDR3 loop: CASSGTGLSTDTQYF. The CDR3 DNA reads as TGTGCCAGTAGTGGAACGGGACTGAGCACAGATACGCAGTATTTT. Full variable domain (missing parts from reference TRBV19 and TRBJ2-3): DGGITQSPKYLFRKEGQNVTLSCEQNLNHDAMYWYRQDPGQGLRLIYYSQIVNDFQKGDIAEGYSVSREKKESFPLTVTSAQKNPTAFYLCASSGTGLSTDTQYFGPGTRLTVL.

The rearrangement links TRBV11-1 to TRBJ2-2; D is uncertain. V gave up 4 bases and J gave up 1 base, with 7 bases separating them. The germline V gene encodes CDR1 SGHAT and CDR2 FQDESV (reference sequence). CDR3 length equals 14 residues. Here the CDR3 DNA reads TGTGCCAGCAGCTACACAGAGAACACCGGGGAGCTGTTTTTT. Amino acid sequence: CASSYTENTGELFF.

The CDR3 protein is CASSPGEAYEQYF. In DNA, the CDR3 is TGTGCCAGCAGCCCGGGGGAGGCCTACGAGCAGTACTTC. The V call is TRBV6-5, the J call TRBJ2-7; a possible D gene is TRBD2 (6 bases). Germline V lookup: CDR1 MNHEY, CDR2 SVGAGI. Trimming left V 6 bases short and J 2 bases short, with 11 bases between. This CDR3 comprises 13 residues.

The chain employs TRBV29-1 and TRBJ2-1, with D perhaps being TRBD1 or TRBD2 (5 bases each). The CDR3 length is 15 residues. V was shortened by 1 base and J by 7 bases, with 17 bases between the two germline ends. CDR1 SQVTM and CDR2 ANQGSEA come from the germline V gene. The CDR3 nucleotides read TGCAGCGTTGAAGGGGGCACCCGGGGCGGTAATGAGCAGTTCTTC. It yields the protein CSVEGGTRGGNEQFF.

The rearrangement uses TRBV5-4 and TRBJ2-3; D is possibly TRBD1 (6 bases). The CDR3 has 17 amino acids. Germline V gene data show CDR1 as SGHNT and CDR2 as YYREEE (reference sequence). Trimming shortened V by 0 bases and J by 2 bases, and 16 bases separated the two germline ends. The CDR3 DNA reads TGTGCCAGCAGCTTGGACGGACAGCCCGAACTCACAGATACGCAGTATTTT. Its protein product is CASSLDGQPELTDTQYF.

This clone was picked up a small number of times. The rearrangement joins TRBV2 to TRBJ2-1, with D perhaps assigned TRBD1 or TRBD2 (5 bases each). Trimming left V 3 bases short and J 15 bases short, with 15 bases between. Per germline, CDR1 SNHLY and CDR2 FYNNEI. This CDR3 has 12 residues. CDR3: CASSDIWGYRFF. The CDR3 DNA is TGTGCCAGCAGTGACATATGGGGGTATCGGTTCTTC.